Below, one TCR beta chain is given with its context. Sequenced by immunoSEQ multiplex PCR; TCRdb stores in-frame clones only, minus some. Here the sample spans about 180,000 clones, roughly 85% being singletons. The sample originates from a study of blood T cell repertoires in COVID-19. Across the study: The analysed material was cDNA or gDNA that came from T cells, B-cell-depleted T cells, or PBMCs.

Cohorts were determined from participant-reported clinical history. The germline V gene encodes CDR1 MDHEN and CDR2 SYDVKM. V shed 6 bases and J 12 bases; nucleotides not matched to a gene: 11. CDR3 length: 14 residues. The chain employs TRBV28 and TRBJ1-6; 7 positions agree with TRBD1. This clonotype was obtained from a man aged 35-49 years who had recovered from COVID-19. Sequences were obtained from PBMCs or T cells enriched from blood (not recorded which). DNA of the CDR3: TGTGCCAGCAGGAGGGACAGAGGTCCGTTACCCCTCCACTTT. Translating it yields CASRRDRGPLPLHF.